This TCR beta chain stems from a study of response to subunit inactivated influenza vaccine. MiXCR, run by TCRdb on the RT-PCR reads, gives a single entry per CDR3 protein. This repertoire shows 150,000 to 200,000 distinct CDR3 sequences, about 12% found once; its top ten account for 25% to 30%. The CDR3 covers 15 residues. V shed 1 base and J 3 bases; nucleotides not matched to a gene: 4. Per germline, CDR1 PRHDT and CDR2 FYEKMQ (reference sequence). This clonotype has ten or more counts. These records were also assigned to another study, of T cells expressing NK-cell markers. According to that study: In generating TCR beta cDNA, 5'RACE template switching with UMIs was used. The sorts in several experiments were restricted to alpha-beta TCR T cells by an anti-gamma-delta TCR antibody.

This receptor was taken from a man aged 45-65 years who received an inactivated influenza vaccine. Source: CD8+ T cells sorted from PBMCs, taken approximately 12 days after vaccination. The chain links TRBV13 to TRBJ2-5; 8 bases line up with TRBD1. This CDR3 is CASSLAPTGEETQYF. CDR3 sequence (DNA): TGTGCCAGCAGCTTAGCACCGACAGGGGAAGAGACCCAGTACTTC.